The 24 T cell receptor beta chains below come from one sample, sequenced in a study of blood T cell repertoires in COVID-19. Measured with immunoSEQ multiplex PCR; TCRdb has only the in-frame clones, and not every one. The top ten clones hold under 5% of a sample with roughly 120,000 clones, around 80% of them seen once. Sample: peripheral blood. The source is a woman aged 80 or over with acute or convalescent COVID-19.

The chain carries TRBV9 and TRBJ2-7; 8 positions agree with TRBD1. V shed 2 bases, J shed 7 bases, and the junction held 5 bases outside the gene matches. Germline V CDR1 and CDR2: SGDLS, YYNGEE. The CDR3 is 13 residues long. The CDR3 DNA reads TGTGCCAGCAGCGTTGACAGGGGCGAGGAGCAGTACTTC. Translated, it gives CASSVDRGEEQYF.

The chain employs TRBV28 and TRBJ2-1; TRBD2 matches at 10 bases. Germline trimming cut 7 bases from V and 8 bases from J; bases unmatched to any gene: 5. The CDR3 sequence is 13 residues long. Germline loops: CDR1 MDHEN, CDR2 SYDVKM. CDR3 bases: TGTGCCAGCAATCTAGCGGGAGTCGATGAGCAGTTCTTC. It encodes CASNLAGVDEQFF.

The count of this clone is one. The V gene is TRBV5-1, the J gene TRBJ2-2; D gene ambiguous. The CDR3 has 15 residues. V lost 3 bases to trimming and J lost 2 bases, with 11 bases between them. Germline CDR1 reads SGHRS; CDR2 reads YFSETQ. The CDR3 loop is CASSSNGLNTGELFF. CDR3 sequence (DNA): TGCGCCAGCAGCTCGAACGGGTTAAACACCGGGGAGCTGTTTTTT.

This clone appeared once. The CDR3 spells CASTKDGVATGTDTQYF. The CDR3 DNA reads as TGTGCCAGCACAAAGGACGGGGTGGCTACCGGCACAGATACGCAGTATTTT. The rearrangement joins TRBV2 to TRBJ2-3, with D possibly being TRBD2 (5 bases). The V and J ends lost 7 bases and 1 base respectively, with 21 bases between them. The germline V gene encodes CDR1 SNHLY and CDR2 FYNNEI. The CDR3 runs to 17 residues.

The CDR3 DNA sequence: TGTGCCAGTAGTGTAGGGACAGGGGCGAACACTGAAGCTTTCTTT. Its protein product is CASSVGTGANTEAFF. The chain joins TRBV19 to TRBJ1-1, with 10 positions matching TRBD1. J lost 1 base, V lost 5 bases, and 4 bases had no gene match. The length of the CDR3 is 15 residues. Germline V gives CDR1 LNHDA, CDR2 SQIVND (reference sequence).

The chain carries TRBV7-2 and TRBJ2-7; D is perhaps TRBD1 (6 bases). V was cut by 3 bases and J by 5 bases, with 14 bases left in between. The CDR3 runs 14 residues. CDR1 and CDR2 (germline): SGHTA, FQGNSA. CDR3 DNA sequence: TGTGCCAGCAGCTTTCGGCAGGGGAGTCACGAGCAGTACTTC. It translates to CASSFRQGSHEQYF.

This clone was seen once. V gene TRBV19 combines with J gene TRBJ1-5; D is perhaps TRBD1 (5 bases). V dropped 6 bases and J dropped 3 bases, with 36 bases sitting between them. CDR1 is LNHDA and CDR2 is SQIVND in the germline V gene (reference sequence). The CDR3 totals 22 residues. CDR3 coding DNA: TGTGCCAGTAGCAATAGAGCCCCCGGGAGGTCGGTGGGGGTCAGCCCCAATCAGCCCCAGCATTTT. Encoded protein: CASSNRAPGRSVGVSPNQPQHF.

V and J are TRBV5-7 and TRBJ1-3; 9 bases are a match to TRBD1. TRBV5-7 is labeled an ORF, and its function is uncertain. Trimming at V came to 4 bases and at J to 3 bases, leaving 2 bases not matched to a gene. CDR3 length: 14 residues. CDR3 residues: CASSLDRGGNTIYF. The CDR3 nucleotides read TGTGCCAGCAGCCTGGACAGGGGTGGAAACACCATATATTTT.

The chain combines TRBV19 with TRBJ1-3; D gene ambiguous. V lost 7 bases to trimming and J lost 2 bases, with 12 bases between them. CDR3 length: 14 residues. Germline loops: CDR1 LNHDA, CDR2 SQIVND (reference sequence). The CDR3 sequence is CASNVGNAGNTIYF. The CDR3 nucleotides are TGTGCCAGTAATGTCGGGAACGCTGGAAACACCATATATTTT.

Written as DNA, the CDR3 is TGTGCCAGTAGTCGGCAGGGGGAGGCTGGCTACACCTTC. The encoded protein is CASSRQGEAGYTF. The chain has TRBV19 and TRBJ1-2, with TRBD1 matching over 7 bases. In germline, CDR1 is LNHDA, CDR2 SQIVND (reference sequence). J was trimmed by 7 bases and V by 5 bases; bases with no gene match: 7. The CDR3 has 13 amino acids.

CDR3 amino acids: CASSRDRGISGELFF. The CDR3 DNA reads TGTGCCAGCAGCCGGGACAGGGGAATATCCGGGGAGCTGTTTTTT. The genes are TRBV7-9 and TRBJ2-2, with TRBD1 matching 10 bases. This CDR3 has 15 amino acids. The trim removed 5 bases at V and 6 bases at J, leaving 6 bases unmatched. CDR1 and CDR2 from the germline V gene are SEHNR and FQNEAQ (reference sequence).

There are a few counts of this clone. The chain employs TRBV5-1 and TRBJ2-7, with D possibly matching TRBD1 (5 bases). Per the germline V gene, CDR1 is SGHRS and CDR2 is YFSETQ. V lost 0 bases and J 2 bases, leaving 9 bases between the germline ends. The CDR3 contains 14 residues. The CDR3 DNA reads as TGCGCCAGCAGCTTGGCACAGGCAGCCTACGAGCAGTACTTC. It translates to CASSLAQAAYEQYF.

For the CDR3, the DNA is TGCGCCAGCAGCTCTTTGGGCGGGCATGAGAATGAAAAACTGTTTTTT. Translation gives CASSSLGGHENEKLFF. The chain has TRBV5-1 and TRBJ1-4; D not certain. The CDR3 totals 16 residues. Germline assignment: CDR1 SGHRS and CDR2 YFSETQ. Trimming shortened V by 3 bases and J by 5 bases, and 17 bases separated the two germline ends.

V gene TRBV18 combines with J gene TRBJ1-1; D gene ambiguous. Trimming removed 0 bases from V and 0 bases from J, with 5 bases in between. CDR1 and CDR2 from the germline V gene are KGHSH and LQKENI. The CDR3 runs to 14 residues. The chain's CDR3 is CASSPPSVNTEAFF. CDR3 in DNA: TGTGCCAGCTCACCACCATCAGTGAACACTGAAGCTTTCTTT.

CDR3 DNA: TGCAGTGCTAGAGACATTCCCGGGGCTTTCTTT. It is translated as CSARDIPGAFF. V and J are TRBV20-1 and TRBJ1-1; D not resolved. V was trimmed by 0 bases and J by 11 bases, leaving 10 bases between them. CDR3 length equals 11 residues. Germline loops: CDR1 DFQATT, CDR2 SNEGSKA (reference sequence).

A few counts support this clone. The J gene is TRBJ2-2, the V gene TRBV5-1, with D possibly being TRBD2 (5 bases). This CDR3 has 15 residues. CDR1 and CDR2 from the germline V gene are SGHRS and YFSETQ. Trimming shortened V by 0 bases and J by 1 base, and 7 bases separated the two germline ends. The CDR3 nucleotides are TGCGCCAGCAGCTTGGTCGGAGGGAACACCGGGGAGCTGTTTTTT. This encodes CASSLVGGNTGELFF.

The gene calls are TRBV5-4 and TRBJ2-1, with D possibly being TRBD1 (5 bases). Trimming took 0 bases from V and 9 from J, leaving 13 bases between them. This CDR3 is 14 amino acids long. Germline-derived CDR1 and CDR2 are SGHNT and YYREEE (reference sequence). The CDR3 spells CASSLVGHSGEQFF. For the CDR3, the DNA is TGTGCCAGCAGCTTGGTGGGGCATTCGGGTGAGCAGTTCTTC.

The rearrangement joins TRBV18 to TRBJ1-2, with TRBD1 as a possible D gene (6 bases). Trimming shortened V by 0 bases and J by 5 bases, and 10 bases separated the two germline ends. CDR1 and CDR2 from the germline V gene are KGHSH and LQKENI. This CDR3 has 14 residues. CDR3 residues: CASSPPEGGYGYTF. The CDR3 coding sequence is TGTGCCAGCTCACCACCGGAAGGGGGTTATGGCTACACCTTC.

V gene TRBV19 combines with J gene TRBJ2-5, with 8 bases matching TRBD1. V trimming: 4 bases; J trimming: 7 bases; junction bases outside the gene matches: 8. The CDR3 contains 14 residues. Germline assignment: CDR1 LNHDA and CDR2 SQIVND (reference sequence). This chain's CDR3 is CASSTGQELRTQYF. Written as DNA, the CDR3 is TGTGCCAGTAGTACGGGACAGGAACTAAGGACCCAGTACTTC. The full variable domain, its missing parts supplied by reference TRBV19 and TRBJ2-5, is DGGITQSPKYLFRKEGQNVTLSCEQNLNHDAMYWYRQDPGQGLRLIYYSQIVNDFQKGDIAEGYSVSREKKESFPLTVTSAQKNPTAFYLCASSTGQELRTQYFGPGTRLLVL.

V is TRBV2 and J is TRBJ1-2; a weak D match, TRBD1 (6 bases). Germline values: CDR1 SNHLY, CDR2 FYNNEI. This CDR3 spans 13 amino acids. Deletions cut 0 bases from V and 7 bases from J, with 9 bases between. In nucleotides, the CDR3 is TGTGCCAGCAGTGAAGCCCGACAGGTTGGCTACACCTTC. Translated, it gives CASSEARQVGYTF.

CDR3 loop: CASSLQGSNQPQHF. CDR3 nucleotide sequence: TGTGCCAGCAGCTTACAGGGAAGCAATCAGCCCCAGCATTTT. V is TRBV7-9 and J is TRBJ1-5, with a weak D call TRBD1 (5 bases). Per the germline V gene, CDR1 is SEHNR and CDR2 is FQNEAQ (reference sequence). The CDR3 runs to 14 residues. V was clipped by 2 bases and J by 1 base, with 6 bases between them.

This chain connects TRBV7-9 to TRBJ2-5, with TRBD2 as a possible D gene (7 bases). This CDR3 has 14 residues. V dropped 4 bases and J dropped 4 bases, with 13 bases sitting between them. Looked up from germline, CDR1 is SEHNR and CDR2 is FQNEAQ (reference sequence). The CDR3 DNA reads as TGTGCCAGCAGCTGGTCAGGGGAGGGAGAGACCCAGTACTTC. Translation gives CASSWSGEGETQYF.

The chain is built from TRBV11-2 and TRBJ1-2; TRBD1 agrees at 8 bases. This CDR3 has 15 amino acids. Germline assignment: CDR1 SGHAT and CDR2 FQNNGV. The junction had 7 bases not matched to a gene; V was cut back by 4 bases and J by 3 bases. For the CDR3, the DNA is TGTGCCAGCAGCTCCCGACAGGGGTCTGACTATGGCTACACCTTC. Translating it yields CASSSRQGSDYGYTF.

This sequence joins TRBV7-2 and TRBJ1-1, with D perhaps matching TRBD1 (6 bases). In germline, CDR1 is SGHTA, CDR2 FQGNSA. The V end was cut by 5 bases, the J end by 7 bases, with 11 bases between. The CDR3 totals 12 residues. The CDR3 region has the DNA TGTGCCAGCAGCCCACAGGGAAATGAAGCTTTCTTT. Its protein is CASSPQGNEAFF.